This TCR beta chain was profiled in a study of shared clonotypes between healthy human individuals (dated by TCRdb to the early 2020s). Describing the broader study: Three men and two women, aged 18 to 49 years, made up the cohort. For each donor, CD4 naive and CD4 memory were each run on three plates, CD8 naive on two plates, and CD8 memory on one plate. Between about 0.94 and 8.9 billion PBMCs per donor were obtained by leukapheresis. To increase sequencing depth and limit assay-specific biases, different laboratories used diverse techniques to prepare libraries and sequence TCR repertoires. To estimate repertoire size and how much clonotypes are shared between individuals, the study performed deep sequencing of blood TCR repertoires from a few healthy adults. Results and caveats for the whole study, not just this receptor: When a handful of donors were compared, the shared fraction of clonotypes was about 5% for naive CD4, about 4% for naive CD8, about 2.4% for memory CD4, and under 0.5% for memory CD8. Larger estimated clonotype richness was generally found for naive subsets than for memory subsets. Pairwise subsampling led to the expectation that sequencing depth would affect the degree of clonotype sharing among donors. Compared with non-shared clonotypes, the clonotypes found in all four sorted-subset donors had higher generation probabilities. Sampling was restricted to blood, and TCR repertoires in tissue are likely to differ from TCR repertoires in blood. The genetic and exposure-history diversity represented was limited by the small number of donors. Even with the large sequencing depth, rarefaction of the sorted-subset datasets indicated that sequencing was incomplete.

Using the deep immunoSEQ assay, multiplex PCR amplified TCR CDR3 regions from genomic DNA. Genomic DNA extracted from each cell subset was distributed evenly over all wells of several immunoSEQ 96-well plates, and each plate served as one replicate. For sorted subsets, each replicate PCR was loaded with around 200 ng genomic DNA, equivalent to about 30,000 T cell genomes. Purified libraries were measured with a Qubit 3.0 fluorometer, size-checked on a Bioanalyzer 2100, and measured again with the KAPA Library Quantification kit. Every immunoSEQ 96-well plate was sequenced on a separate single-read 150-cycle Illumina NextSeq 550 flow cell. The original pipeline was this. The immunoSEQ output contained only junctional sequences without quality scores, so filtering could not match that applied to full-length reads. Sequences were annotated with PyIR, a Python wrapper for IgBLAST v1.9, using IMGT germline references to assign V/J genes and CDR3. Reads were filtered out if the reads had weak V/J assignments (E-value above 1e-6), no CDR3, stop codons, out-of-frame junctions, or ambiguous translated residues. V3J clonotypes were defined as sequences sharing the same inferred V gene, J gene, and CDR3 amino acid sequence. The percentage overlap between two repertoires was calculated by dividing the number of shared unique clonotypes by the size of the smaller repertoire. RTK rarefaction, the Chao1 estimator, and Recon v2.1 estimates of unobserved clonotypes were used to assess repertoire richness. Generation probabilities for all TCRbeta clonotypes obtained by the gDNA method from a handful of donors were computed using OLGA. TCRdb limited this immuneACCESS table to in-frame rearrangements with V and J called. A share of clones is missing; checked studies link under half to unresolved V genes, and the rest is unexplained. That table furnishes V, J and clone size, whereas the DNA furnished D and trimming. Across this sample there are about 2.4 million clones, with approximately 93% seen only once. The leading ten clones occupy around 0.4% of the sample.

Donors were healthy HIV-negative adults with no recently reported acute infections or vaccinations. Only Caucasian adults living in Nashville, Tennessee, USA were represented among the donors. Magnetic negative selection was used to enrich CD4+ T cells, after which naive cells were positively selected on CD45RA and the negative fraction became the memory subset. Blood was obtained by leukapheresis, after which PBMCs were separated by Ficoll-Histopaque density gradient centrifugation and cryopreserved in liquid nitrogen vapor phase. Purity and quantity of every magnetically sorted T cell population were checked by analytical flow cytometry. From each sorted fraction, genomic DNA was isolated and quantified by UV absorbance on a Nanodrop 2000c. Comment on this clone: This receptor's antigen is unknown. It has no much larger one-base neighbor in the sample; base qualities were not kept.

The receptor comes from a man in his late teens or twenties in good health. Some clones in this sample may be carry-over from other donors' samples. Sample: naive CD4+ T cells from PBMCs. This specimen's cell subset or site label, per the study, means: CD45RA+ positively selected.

The nucleotides read TGTGCCAGCAGCTTAGATCGACTAGCGGGAGGGCCCACCACCGGGGAGCTGTTTTTT. Translated, this is CASSLDRLAGGPTTGELFF. The rearrangement combines TRBV7-3 with TRBJ2-2, and 14 bases in between align with TRBD2. Inclusive of the bounding cysteine and phenylalanine, the CDR3 is 19 residues long. Only CDR3 DNA is held: 57 bases, read in frame from base 1. From the germline V gene, CDR1 is SGHTA and CDR2 is FQGTGA. From V the trimming removes 2 bases and from J it removes 4 bases, while the gene matches leave 9 bases of the junction unaccounted for. Supplemented by the reference TRBV7-3 and TRBJ2-2 proteins around the CDR3, the complete variable domain is GAGVSQTPSNKVTEKGKYVELRCDPISGHTALYWYRQSLGQGPEFLIYFQGTGAADDSGLPNDRFFAVRPEGSVSTLKIQRTERGDSAVYLCASSLDRLAGGPTTGELFFGEGSRLTVL.